These 16 T cell receptor beta chains were all obtained from the same sample, sequenced in a study of T cell responses to AZD1222 COVID-19 vaccine (dated by TCRdb to 2020 to 2023). The library came from the immunoSEQ multiplex PCR assay. The table comes from immuneACCESS by way of TCRdb, which keeps in-frame sequences with V and J called. Part of the clones is missing from these tables; in studies checked, under half for an unresolved V gene and the rest for unknown reasons. The sample contains 90,000 to 150,000 clones, approximately 90% of them found a single time. The ten largest make up more than 6.5% of the sample. Taken with the paper, the label for time point translates to: baseline before first vaccination. Sequenced material: peripheral blood, taken on day 0 of AZD1222 vaccination. These receptors all come from an adult in good health.

This chain connects TRBV14 to TRBJ1-2, with D hard to call. V gave up 0 bases and J gave up 4 bases, with 12 bases separating them. The CDR3 spans 15 residues. Germline CDR1 is SGHDN and CDR2 is FVKESK. Here the CDR3 DNA reads TGTGCCAGCAGCCAAGAAGCAGGCCGGGGCTATGGCTACACCTTC. As protein: CASSQEAGRGYGYTF.

This chain joins TRBV3-1 (or the pseudogene TRBV3-2) and TRBJ1-5; D is undetermined. V dropped 4 bases and J dropped 0 bases, with 7 bases sitting between them. Germline V gives CDR1 LGHDT, CDR2 YNNKEL (reference sequence). The CDR3 is 14 amino acids. CDR3 amino acids: CASSPRYSNQPQHF. The CDR3 region has the DNA TGTGCCAGCAGCCCCCGCTATAGCAATCAGCCCCAGCATTTT.

The chain is built from TRBV7-4 and TRBJ2-1; D unclear. This CDR3 spans 12 amino acids. Germline V gene data show CDR1 as SGHVT and CDR2 as SQSDAQ. V dropped 3 bases and J dropped 9 bases, with 9 bases sitting between them. The CDR3 bases are TGTGCCAGCAGCTTTGGCCTGATTGAGCAGTTCTTC. Protein product: CASSFGLIEQFF.

The chain joins TRBV3-1 (or the pseudogene TRBV3-2) to TRBJ2-3; weak D call: TRBD2 (5 bases). Germline assignment: CDR1 LGHDT and CDR2 YNNKEL (reference sequence). The CDR3 runs to 13 residues. Trimming stripped 8 bases from V and 0 bases from J, with 9 bases between. The CDR3 spells CASARGSTDTQYF. The CDR3 DNA reads TGTGCCAGCGCCCGGGGTAGCACAGATACGCAGTATTTT.

This clone was observed once. This rearrangement joins TRBV6-5 to TRBJ1-4; D is ambiguous. Germline-derived CDR1 and CDR2 are MNHEY and SVGAGI. The germline V and J ends were trimmed by 5 bases and 3 bases, with 13 bases remaining between them. The CDR3 covers 15 residues. The CDR3 is CASSPTRSANEKLFF. The CDR3 nucleotides are TGTGCCAGCAGTCCGACCCGTTCGGCTAATGAAAAACTGTTTTTT.

The genes are TRBV5-4 and TRBJ1-3, with TRBD1 matching 7 bases. The junction had 1 base not matched to a gene; V was cut back by 1 base and J by 0 bases. This CDR3 has 15 amino acids. Germline V gene data show CDR1 as SGHNT and CDR2 as YYREEE (reference sequence). The CDR3 sequence: CASSLNRGSGNTIYF. CDR3 coding DNA: TGTGCCAGCAGCTTGAACAGGGGCTCTGGAAACACCATATATTTT.

The J gene is TRBJ2-2, the V gene TRBV27; TRBD2 aligns across 7 bases. The CDR3 spans 14 residues. With 10 bases clipped from V and 4 bases from J, the junction kept 9 bases outside the gene matches. The germline V gene has CDR1 MNHEY and CDR2 SMNVEV (reference sequence). CDR3 coding DNA: TGTGCCACAGTTCCTGGGGGGGGCACCGGGGAGCTGTTTTTT. This codes for CATVPGGGTGELFF.

The rearrangement joins TRBV6-1 to TRBJ2-1; TRBD2 agrees at 7 bases. Germline-derived CDR1 and CDR2 are MNHNS and SASEGT. The CDR3 is made up of 15 amino acids. With 3 bases clipped from V and 3 bases from J, the junction kept 5 bases outside the gene matches. The CDR3 DNA reads TGTGCCAGCAGTGAGGCCCCGGGGGGCTACAATGAGCAGTTCTTC. As protein: CASSEAPGGYNEQFF.

The V and J genes are TRBV28 and TRBJ2-3, with D possibly being TRBD2 (6 bases). The CDR3 loop spans 15 amino acids. Germline V CDR1 and CDR2: MDHEN, SYDVKM. V was shortened by 5 bases and J by 0 bases, with 12 bases between the two germline ends. In DNA form, the CDR3 reads TGTGCCAGCAGTAATAGCGGCACTAGCACAGATACGCAGTATTTT. Translated: CASSNSGTSTDTQYF.

The chain links TRBV30 to TRBJ1-2; D might be TRBD1 (5 bases). CDR3 length: 14 amino acids. Looked up from germline, CDR1 is GTSNPN and CDR2 is SVGIG (reference sequence). V lost 3 bases to trimming and J lost 5 bases, with 16 bases between them. The CDR3 protein is CAWSAGPWGYGYTF. In nucleotides, the CDR3 is TGTGCCTGGAGCGCCGGACCCTGGGGGTATGGCTACACCTTC.

The chain uses TRBV11-3 and TRBJ2-5; 9 bases align to TRBD1. CDR1 is SGHNT, CDR2 YENEEA, per germline. The ends lost 4 bases at V and 1 base at J; junction bases unmatched: 1. The CDR3 covers 14 residues. The CDR3 bases are TGTGCCAGCAGCTCACAGGGGGCCCAAGAGACCCAGTACTTC. Translated: CASSSQGAQETQYF. The full variable domain, with the rest looked up from reference TRBV11-3 and TRBJ2-5, is EAGVVQSPRYKIIEKKQPVAFWCNPISGHNTLYWYLQNLGQGPELLIRYENEEAVDDSQLPKDRFSAERLKGVDSTLKIQPAELGDSAVYLCASSSQGAQETQYFGPGTRLLVL.

This chain uses TRBV9 with TRBJ2-1; TRBD2 matches 10 bases. Germline V gives CDR1 SGDLS, CDR2 YYNGEE. CDR3 length equals 15 residues. V shed 3 bases and J 2 bases; nucleotides not matched to a gene: 2. CDR3 loop: CASSGTSGTYNEQFF. CDR3 in DNA: TGTGCCAGCAGCGGGACTAGCGGTACCTACAATGAGCAGTTCTTC.

The J gene is TRBJ2-3, the V gene TRBV5-1; TRBD2 aligns across 9 bases. Germline CDR1 is SGHRS and CDR2 is YFSETQ. CDR3 length: 17 residues. V was clipped by 3 bases and J by 2 bases; unmatched bases: 10. The CDR3 bases are TGCGCCAGCAGCTCCGCGCGGGGGGGAACTCTCACAGATACGCAGTATTTT. The encoded protein is CASSSARGGTLTDTQYF.

The J gene is TRBJ2-3, the V gene TRBV5-1, with D unresolved. V lost 4 bases to trimming and J lost 0 bases, with 9 bases between them. Germline lookup yields CDR1 SGHRS and CDR2 YFSETQ. This CDR3 spans 14 amino acids. The CDR3: CASSPEDSTDTQYF. For the CDR3, the DNA is TGCGCCAGCAGCCCTGAGGACAGCACAGATACGCAGTATTTT. Combining the CDR3 with reference TRBV5-1 and TRBJ2-3 gives the whole variable domain KAGVTQTPRYLIKTRGQQVTLSCSPISGHRSVSWYQQTPGQGLQFLFEYFSETQRNKGNFPGRFSGRQFSNSRSEMNVSTLELGDSALYLCASSPEDSTDTQYFGPGTRLTVL.

This chain uses TRBV12-3 or TRBV12-4 with TRBJ2-2, with D perhaps given as TRBD1 or TRBD2 (5 bases each). Trimming removed 8 bases from V and 2 bases from J, with 9 bases in between. This CDR3 is built from 13 residues. In DNA, the CDR3 is TGTGCCAGCGGGACGGGAAACACCGGGGAGCTGTTTTTT. The encoded protein is CASGTGNTGELFF.

The chain recombines TRBV5-5 with TRBJ1-1, with no clear D. CDR1 and CDR2 (germline): SGHKS, YYEKEE (reference sequence). V was trimmed by 4 bases and J by 7 bases, leaving 17 bases between them. CDR3 size: 14 residues. DNA of the CDR3: TGTGCCAGCAGCCCTTTCGACCCTCGGGGTGAAGCTTTCTTT. Translated: CASSPFDPRGEAFF. The whole variable domain, remainder taken from reference TRBV5-5 and TRBJ1-1, is DAGVTQSPTHLIKTRGQQVTLRCSPISGHKSVSWYQQVLGQGPQFIFQYYEKEERGRGNFPDRFSARQFPNYSSELNVNALLLGDSALYLCASSPFDPRGEAFFGQGTRLTVV.